This T cell receptor beta chain stems from a study of response to subunit inactivated influenza vaccine. Germline-derived CDR1 and CDR2 are SGHTA and FQGTGA. The V end was cut by 3 bases, the J end by 4 bases, with 9 bases between. CDR3 length: 13 residues. About this clonotype: Its antigen remains unknown.

TCRdb re-derived calls from the RT-PCR reads in MiXCR, one entry per CDR3 protein. The profile shows around 540,000 distinct CDR3 sequences, 10% to 15% of them singletons. Regarding the study as a whole: Authors suggested each seasonal influenza vaccination recruits few new T cells.

The source material was PBMCs from blood, sampled on the day of vaccination. The clonotype was recovered from a man aged 50 or older who received an inactivated influenza vaccine. The rearrangement uses TRBV7-3 and TRBJ1-1; D call uncertain. CDR3 loop: CASSLSDSTEAFF. The CDR3 DNA reads as TGTGCCAGCAGCTTGTCAGATTCCACTGAAGCTTTCTTT. The whole variable domain, filled in from reference TRBV7-3 and TRBJ1-1, reads GAGVSQTPSNKVTEKGKYVELRCDPISGHTALYWYRQSLGQGPEFLIYFQGTGAADDSGLPNDRFFAVRPEGSVSTLKIQRTERGDSAVYLCASSLSDSTEAFFGQGTRLTVV.